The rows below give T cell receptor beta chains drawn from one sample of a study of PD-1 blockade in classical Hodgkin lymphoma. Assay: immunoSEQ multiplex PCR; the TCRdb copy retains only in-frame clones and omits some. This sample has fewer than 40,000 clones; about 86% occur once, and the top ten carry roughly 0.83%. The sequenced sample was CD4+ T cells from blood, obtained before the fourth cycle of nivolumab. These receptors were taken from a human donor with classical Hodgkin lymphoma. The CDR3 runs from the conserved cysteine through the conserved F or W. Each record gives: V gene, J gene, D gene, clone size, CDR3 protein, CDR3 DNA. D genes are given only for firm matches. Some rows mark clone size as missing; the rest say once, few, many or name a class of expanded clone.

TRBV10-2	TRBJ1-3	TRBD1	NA	CASRWQGADTGNTIYF	TGCGCCAGCAGGTGGCAGGGGGCAGATACTGGAAACACCATATATTTT
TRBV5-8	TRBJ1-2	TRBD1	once	CASSRQGAYGYTF	TGTGCCAGCAGCCGTCAGGGGGCATATGGCTACACCTTC
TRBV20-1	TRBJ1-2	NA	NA	CSARGGDGYTF	TGCAGTGCTAGGGGGGGAGATGGCTACACCTTC
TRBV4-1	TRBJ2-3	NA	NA	CASSPPGSGGTDTQYF	TGCGCCAGCAGCCCCCCGGGTAGTGGCGGCACAGATACGCAGTATTTT
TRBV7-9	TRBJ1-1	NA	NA	CASSFPEGVEAFF	TGTGCCAGCAGCTTCCCTGAGGGGGTCGAAGCTTTCTTT
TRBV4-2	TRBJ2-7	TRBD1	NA	CASSQGQGAYEQYF	TGTGCCAGCAGCCAGGGACAGGGGGCCTACGAGCAGTACTTC
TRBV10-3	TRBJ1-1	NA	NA	CAIPAGRGSAEAFF	TGTGCCATCCCCGCTGGGCGGGGGAGCGCTGAAGCTTTCTTT
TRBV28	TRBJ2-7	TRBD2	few	CASSFKRGDTYEQYF	TGTGCCAGCAGTTTTAAGCGGGGGGACACCTACGAGCAGTACTTC
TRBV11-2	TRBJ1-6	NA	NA	CASRPIGDSYNSPLHF	TGTGCCAGCAGGCCGATCGGGGACTCCTATAATTCACCCCTCCACTTT
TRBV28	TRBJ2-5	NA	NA	CASRTFGGHATQYF	TGTGCCAGCAGGACCTTCGGGGGACATGCAACCCAGTACTTC
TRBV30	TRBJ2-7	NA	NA	CAWIRDGYYEQYF	TGTGCCTGGATCCGGGACGGATACTACGAGCAGTACTTC
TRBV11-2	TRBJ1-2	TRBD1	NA	CASSLGQGDYLVYGYTF	TGTGCCAGCAGTCTTGGACAGGGTGATTATTTGGTCTATGGCTACACCTTC
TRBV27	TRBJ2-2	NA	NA	CASSFQGGELFF	TGTGCCAGCAGTTTTCAAGGCGGGGAGCTGTTTTTT
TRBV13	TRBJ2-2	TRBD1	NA	CASRDPGQGRTGELFF	TGTGCCAGCAGGGATCCGGGACAGGGTCGGACCGGGGAGCTGTTTTTT
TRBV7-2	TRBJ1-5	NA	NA	CASSLANQPQHF	TGTGCCAGCAGCTTAGCGAATCAGCCCCAGCATTTT
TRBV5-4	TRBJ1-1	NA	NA	CASSLDVRGWDTEAFF	TGTGCCAGCAGCTTGGACGTGAGGGGATGGGACACTGAAGCTTTCTTT
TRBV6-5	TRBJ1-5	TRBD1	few	CASRATGQEQPQHF	TGTGCCAGCAGGGCGACAGGGCAGGAGCAGCCCCAGCATTTT
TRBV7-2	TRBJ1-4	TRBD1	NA	CASSLGGQGNEKLFF	TGTGCCAGCAGCTTAGGGGGACAGGGAAATGAAAAACTGTTTTTT
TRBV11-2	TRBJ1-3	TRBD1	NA	CASRRTGMGSGNTIYF	TGTGCCAGCAGACGGACAGGCATGGGGTCTGGAAACACCATATATTTT
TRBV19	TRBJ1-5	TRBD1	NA	CASSPTGPGYYQPQHF	TGTGCCAGTAGCCCGACAGGGCCGGGATACTATCAGCCCCAGCATTTT
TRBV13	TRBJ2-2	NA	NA	CASSPVRGTNTGELFF	TGTGCCAGCAGCCCCGTTAGGGGAACGAACACCGGGGAGCTGTTTTTT
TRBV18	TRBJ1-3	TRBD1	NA	CASSPRTGEGNTIYF	TGTGCCAGCTCACCCCGGACAGGGGAAGGAAACACCATATATTTT
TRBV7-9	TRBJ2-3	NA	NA	CASSLGGWNTQYF	TGTGCCAGCAGCTTAGGGGGGTGGAATACGCAGTATTTT
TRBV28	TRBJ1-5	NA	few	CASSIFAIFAHQPQHF	TGTGCCAGCAGTATCTTTGCGATATTCGCTCATCAGCCCCAGCATTTT
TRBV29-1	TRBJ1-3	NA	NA	CSAMQGFGNTIYF	TGCAGCGCAATGCAGGGTTTTGGAAACACCATATATTTT
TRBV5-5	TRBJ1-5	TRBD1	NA	CASSSPLSGTVSNQPQHF	TGTGCCAGCAGCTCACCACTTTCCGGGACAGTTAGCAATCAGCCCCAGCATTTT